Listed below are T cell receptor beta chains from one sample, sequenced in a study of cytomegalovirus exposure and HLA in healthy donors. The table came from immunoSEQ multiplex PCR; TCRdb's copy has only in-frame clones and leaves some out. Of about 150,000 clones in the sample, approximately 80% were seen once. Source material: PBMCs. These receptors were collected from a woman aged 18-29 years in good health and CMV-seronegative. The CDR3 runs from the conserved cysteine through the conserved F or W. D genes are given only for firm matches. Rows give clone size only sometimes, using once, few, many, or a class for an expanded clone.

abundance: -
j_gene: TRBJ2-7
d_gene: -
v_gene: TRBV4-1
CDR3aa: CASSQDGVGTPDYF
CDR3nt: TGCGCCAGCAGCCAAGACGGGGTTGGCACTCCCGATTACTTC

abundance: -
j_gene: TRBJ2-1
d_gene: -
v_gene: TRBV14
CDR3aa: CASSQDRLLNEQFF
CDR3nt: TGTGCCAGCAGCCAAGATCGTCTCTTGAATGAGCAGTTCTTC

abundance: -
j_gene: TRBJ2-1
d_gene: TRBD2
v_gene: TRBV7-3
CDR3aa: CASSLSSGDYNEQFF
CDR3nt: TGTGCCAGCAGCTTATCTAGCGGGGACTACAATGAGCAGTTCTTC

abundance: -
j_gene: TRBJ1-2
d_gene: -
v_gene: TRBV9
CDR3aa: CASSVEVMDSYVYGYTF
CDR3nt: TGTGCCAGCAGCGTAGAGGTCATGGACAGTTACGTCTATGGCTACACCTTC

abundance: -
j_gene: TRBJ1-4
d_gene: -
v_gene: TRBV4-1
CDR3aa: CASSQAEGSTNEKLFF
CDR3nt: TGCGCCAGCAGCCAAGCGGAGGGGTCAACTAATGAAAAACTGTTTTTT

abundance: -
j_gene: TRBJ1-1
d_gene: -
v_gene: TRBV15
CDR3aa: CATSPRTGNAEAFF
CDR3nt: TGTGCCACCAGCCCCCGGACGGGGAACGCTGAAGCTTTCTTT

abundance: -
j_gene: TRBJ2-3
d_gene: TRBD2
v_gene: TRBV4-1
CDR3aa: CASSQWISGGVGTDTQYF
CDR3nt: TGCGCCAGCAGCCAATGGATTAGCGGGGGGGTGGGCACAGATACGCAGTATTTT

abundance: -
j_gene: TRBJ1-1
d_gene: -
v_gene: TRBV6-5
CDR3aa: CASSPQGYTEAFF
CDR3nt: TGTGCCAGCAGTCCTCAGGGGTACACTGAAGCTTTCTTT

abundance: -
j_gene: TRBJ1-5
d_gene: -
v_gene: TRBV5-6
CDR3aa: CASSMRGNQPQHF
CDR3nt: TGTGCCAGCAGCATGCGGGGGAATCAGCCCCAGCATTTT

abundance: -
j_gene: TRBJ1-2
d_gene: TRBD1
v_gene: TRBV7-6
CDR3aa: CASRGGQGDDGYTF
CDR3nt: TGTGCCAGCAGGGGGGGACAGGGAGATGATGGCTACACCTTC

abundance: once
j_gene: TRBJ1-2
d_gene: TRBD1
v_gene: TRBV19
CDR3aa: CASMDRGRLLGGYTF
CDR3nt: TGTGCCAGTATGGACAGGGGGCGGCTTTTAGGAGGCTACACCTTC

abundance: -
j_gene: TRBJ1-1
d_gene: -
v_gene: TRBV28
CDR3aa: CASTPKGVNRELVEAFF
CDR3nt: TGTGCCAGCACCCCGAAGGGGGTAAACAGGGAGCTCGTGGAAGCTTTCTTT

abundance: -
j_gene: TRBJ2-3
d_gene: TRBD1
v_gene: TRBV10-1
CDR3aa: CASSDGTGGTDTQYF
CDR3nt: TGCGCCAGCAGTGATGGGACAGGGGGCACAGATACGCAGTATTTT

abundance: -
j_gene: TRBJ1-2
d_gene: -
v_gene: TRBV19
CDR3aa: CASSFSAYGYTF
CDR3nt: TGTGCCAGTAGTTTCAGTGCCTATGGCTACACCTTC

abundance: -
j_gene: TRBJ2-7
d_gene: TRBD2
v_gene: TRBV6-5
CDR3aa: CASSSLRAGGQEQYF
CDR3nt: TGTGCCAGCAGCTCCCTCAGAGCGGGGGGGCAAGAGCAGTACTTC

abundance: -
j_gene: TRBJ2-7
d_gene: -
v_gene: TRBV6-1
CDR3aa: CATKEVRGPLEQYF
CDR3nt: TGTGCCACCAAAGAGGTCAGGGGACCCCTCGAGCAGTACTTC

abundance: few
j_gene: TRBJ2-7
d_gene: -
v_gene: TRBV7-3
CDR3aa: CASSPIQAPFYEQYF
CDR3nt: TGTGCCAGCAGCCCCATACAGGCACCCTTCTACGAGCAGTACTTC

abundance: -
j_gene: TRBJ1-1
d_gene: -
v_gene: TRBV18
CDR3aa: CASSPRGMYGQNTEAFF
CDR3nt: TGTGCCAGCTCACCACGGGGAATGTATGGACAGAACACTGAAGCTTTCTTT

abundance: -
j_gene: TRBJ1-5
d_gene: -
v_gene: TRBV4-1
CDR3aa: CASSQEHTIGQPQHF
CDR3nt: TGCGCCAGCAGCCAAGAACATACGATCGGGCAGCCCCAGCATTTT

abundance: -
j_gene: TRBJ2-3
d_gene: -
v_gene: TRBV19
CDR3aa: CASSIGPAADTQYF
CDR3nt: TGTGCCAGTAGTATCGGTCCTGCGGCAGATACGCAGTATTTT

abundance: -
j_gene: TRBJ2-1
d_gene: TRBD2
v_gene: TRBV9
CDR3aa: CASSPLGRGANNEQFF
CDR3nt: TGTGCCAGCAGCCCTTTAGGGCGGGGGGCCAACAATGAGCAGTTCTTC

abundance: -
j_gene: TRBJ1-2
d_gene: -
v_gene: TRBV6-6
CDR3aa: CVSSSGVRGYGYTF
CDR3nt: TGTGTCAGCAGTTCCGGGGTACGTGGCTATGGCTACACCTTC

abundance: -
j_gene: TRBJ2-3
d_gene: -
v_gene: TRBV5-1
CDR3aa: CASSLGGGRTDTQYF
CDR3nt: TGCGCCAGCAGCTTGGGGGGGGGCAGGACAGATACGCAGTATTTT

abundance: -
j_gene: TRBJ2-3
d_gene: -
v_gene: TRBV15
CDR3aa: CATSIPGASADTQYF
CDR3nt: TGTGCCACCAGCATCCCCGGGGCTAGCGCAGATACGCAGTATTTT

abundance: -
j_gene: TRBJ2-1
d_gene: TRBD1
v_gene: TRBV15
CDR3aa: CATSPGQGTYNEQFF
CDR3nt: TGTGCCACCAGCCCTGGACAGGGGACCTACAATGAGCAGTTCTTC

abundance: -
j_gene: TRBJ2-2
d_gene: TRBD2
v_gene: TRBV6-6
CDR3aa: CASRGRGGELFF
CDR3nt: TGTGCCAGCAGGGGGAGGGGCGGGGAGCTGTTTTTT

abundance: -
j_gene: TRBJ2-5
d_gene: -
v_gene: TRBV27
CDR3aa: CASSLERGETQYF
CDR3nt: TGTGCCAGCAGTTTAGAGCGTGGGGAGACCCAGTACTTC

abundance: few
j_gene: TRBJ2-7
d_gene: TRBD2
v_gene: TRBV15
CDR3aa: CATSRGLAGAYEQYF
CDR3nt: TGTGCCACCAGCAGAGGGTTAGCGGGGGCCTACGAGCAGTACTTC

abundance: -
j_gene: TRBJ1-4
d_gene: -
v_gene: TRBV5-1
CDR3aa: CASSLERSGEKLFF
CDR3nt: TGCGCCAGCAGCTTGGAGAGGTCGGGAGAAAAACTGTTTTTT

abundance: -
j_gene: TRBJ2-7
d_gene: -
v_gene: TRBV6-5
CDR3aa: CASSYPPDSYEQYF
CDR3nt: TGTGCCAGCAGTTACCCCCCGGACAGCTACGAGCAGTACTTC

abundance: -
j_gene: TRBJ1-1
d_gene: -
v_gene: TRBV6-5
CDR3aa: CASSRNGGVTEAFF
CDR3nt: TGTGCCAGCAGTAGAAATGGGGGGGTAACTGAAGCTTTCTTT

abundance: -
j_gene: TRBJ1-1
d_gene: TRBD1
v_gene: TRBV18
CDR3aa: CASSPRVTGVNTEAFF
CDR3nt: TGTGCCAGCTCACCACGCGTTACAGGGGTGAACACTGAAGCTTTCTTT

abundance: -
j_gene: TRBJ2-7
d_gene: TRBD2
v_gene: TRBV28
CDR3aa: CASRPSGGAIEQYF
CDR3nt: TGTGCCAGCAGGCCTAGCGGGGGGGCGATTGAGCAGTACTTC